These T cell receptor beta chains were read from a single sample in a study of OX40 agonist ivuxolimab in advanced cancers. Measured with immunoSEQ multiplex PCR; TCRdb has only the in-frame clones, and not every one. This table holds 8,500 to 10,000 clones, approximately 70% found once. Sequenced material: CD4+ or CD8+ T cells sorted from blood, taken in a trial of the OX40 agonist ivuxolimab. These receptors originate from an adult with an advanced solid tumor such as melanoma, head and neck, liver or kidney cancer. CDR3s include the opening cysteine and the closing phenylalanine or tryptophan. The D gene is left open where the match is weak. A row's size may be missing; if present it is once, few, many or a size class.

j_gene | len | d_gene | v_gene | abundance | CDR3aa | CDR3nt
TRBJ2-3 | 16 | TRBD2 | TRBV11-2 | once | CASSLGTSGKTDTQYF | TGTGCCAGCAGCTTAGGGACTAGCGGGAAGACAGATACGCAGTATTTT
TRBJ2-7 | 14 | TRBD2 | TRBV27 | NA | CASSLTSGAGEQYF | TGTGCCAGCAGTTTAACTAGCGGGGCCGGCGAGCAGTACTTC
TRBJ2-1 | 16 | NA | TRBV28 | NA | CASSLPFWEPHNEQFF | TGTGCCAGCAGTTTACCTTTTTGGGAGCCCCACAATGAGCAGTTCTTC
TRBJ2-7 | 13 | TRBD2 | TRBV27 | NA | CASSPRGGYEQYF | TGTGCCAGCAGTCCCCGGGGGGGCTACGAGCAGTACTTC
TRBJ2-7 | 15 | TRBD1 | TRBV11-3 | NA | CASSLFGTAGNEQYF | TGTGCCAGCAGCTTATTCGGGACAGCCGGAAACGAGCAGTACTTC
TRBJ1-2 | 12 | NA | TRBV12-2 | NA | CASRFLPYGYTF | TGTGCAAGTCGCTTTCTTCCCTATGGCTACACCTTC
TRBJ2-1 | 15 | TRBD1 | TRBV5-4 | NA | CASSGTGGRYNEQFF | TGTGCCAGCAGCGGTACAGGGGGCAGGTACAATGAGCAGTTCTTC
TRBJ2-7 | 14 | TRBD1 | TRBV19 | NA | CATKIGQGAYEQYF | TGTGCTACTAAGATCGGACAGGGCGCCTACGAGCAGTACTTC
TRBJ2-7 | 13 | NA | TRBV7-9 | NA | CATSEAFGYEQYF | TGTGCCACCTCTGAAGCGTTCGGCTACGAGCAGTACTTC
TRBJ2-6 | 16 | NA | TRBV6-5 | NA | CASSLELGSGANVLTF | TGTGCCAGCAGTTTGGAGTTGGGCTCTGGGGCCAACGTCCTGACTTTC
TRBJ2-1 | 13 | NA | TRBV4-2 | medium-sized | CASSRGDYNEQFF | TGTGCCAGCAGCCGAGGGGACTACAATGAGCAGTTCTTC
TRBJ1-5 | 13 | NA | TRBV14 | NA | CASSQDPDQPQHF | TGTGCCAGCAGCCAAGATCCCGATCAGCCCCAGCATTTT
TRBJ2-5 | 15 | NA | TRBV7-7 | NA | CASSPTRAAQETQYF | TGTGCCAGCAGCCCAACCCGGGCCGCACAAGAGACCCAGTACTTC
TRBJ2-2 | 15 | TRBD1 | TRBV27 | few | CASSYRTGDTGELFF | TGTGCCAGCAGTTATCGGACAGGAGACACCGGGGAGCTGTTTTTT
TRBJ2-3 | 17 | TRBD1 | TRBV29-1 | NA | CSVDPPGTGHATDTQYF | TGCAGCGTAGACCCTCCCGGGACAGGTCATGCTACAGATACGCAGTATTTT
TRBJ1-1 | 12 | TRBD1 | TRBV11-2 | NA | CATGTAGTEAFF | TGTGCCACAGGGACAGCGGGCACTGAAGCTTTCTTT
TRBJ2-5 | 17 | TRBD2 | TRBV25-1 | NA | CASSDTPGVAGEETQYF | TGTGCCAGCAGTGATACCCCGGGAGTAGCGGGAGAAGAGACCCAGTACTTC
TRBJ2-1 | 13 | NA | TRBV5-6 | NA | CASSSGTPREQFF | TGTGCCAGCAGTTCCGGGACTCCCCGCGAGCAGTTCTTC
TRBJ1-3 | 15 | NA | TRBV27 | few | CASSPLLGSGNTIYF | TGTGCCAGCAGCCCCCTGTTGGGATCTGGAAACACCATATATTTT
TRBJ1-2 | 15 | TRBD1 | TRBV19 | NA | CASSTWTGDNYGYTF | TGTGCCAGTAGTACGTGGACAGGCGATAACTATGGCTACACCTTC
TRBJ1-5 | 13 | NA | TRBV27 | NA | CASSLVPNQPQHF | TGTGCCAGCAGTTTAGTCCCCAATCAGCCCCAGCATTTT
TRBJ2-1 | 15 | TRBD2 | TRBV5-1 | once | CASSYIAGGYNEQFF | TGCGCCAGCAGTTATATAGCGGGAGGGTACAATGAGCAGTTCTTC
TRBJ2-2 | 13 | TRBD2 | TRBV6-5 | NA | CASSGTSAGELFF | TGTGCCAGCAGTGGGACTAGCGCCGGGGAGCTGTTTTTT
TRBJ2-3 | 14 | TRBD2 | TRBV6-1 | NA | CASKLAGESDTQYF | TGTGCCAGCAAGTTAGCGGGAGAATCAGATACGCAGTATTTT
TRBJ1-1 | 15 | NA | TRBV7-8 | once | CASSPEGVGDTEAFF | TGTGCCAGCAGCCCCGAGGGAGTAGGGGATACTGAAGCTTTCTTT
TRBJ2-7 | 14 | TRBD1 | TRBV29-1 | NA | CSSVTGAPPYEQYF | TGCAGCTCTGTAACAGGGGCCCCCCCCTACGAGCAGTACTTC
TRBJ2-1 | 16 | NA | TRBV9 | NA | CASSGLASEIYNEQFF | TGTGCCAGCAGCGGCCTCGCTAGCGAAATCTACAATGAGCAGTTCTTC
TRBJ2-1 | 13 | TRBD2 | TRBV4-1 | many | CASRREGRNEQFF | TGCGCCAGCAGGCGGGAGGGGAGGAATGAGCAGTTCTTC
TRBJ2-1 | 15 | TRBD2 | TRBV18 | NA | CASSDLAGGDNEQFF | TGTGCCAGCTCAGATCTAGCGGGAGGTGACAATGAGCAGTTCTTC
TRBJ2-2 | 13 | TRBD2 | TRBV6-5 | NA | CASSYSSGGRLFF | TGTGCCAGCAGTTACTCAAGCGGGGGGAGACTGTTTTTT
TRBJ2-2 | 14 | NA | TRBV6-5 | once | CASSLGRFAGELFF | TGTGCCAGCAGCCTGGGGCGGTTCGCCGGGGAGCTGTTTTTT
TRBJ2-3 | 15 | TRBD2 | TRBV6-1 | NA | CASSEGTSGTDTQYF | TGTGCCAGCAGTGAGGGGACTAGCGGGACAGATACGCAGTATTTT
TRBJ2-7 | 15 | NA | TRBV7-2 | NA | CASSPFFSRHYEQYF | TGTGCCAGCAGCCCCTTCTTCTCCAGACACTACGAGCAGTACTTC
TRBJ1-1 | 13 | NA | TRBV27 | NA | CASSEFLNTEAFF | TGTGCCAGCAGTGAGTTTTTGAACACTGAAGCTTTCTTT
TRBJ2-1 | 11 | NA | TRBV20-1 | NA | CSARRTSEQFF | TGCAGTGCGAGGAGGACGAGTGAGCAGTTCTTC
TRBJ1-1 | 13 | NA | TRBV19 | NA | CASSIGLSTEAFF | TGTGCCAGTAGTATCGGTTTGAGCACTGAAGCTTTCTTT
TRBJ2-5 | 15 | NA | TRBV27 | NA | CASSSTGWEVETQYF | TGTGCCAGCAGTTCGACAGGGTGGGAGGTAGAGACCCAGTACTTC
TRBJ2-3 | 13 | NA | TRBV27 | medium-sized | CASRPPSTDTQYF | TGTGCCAGCCGGCCCCCCAGCACAGATACGCAGTATTTT
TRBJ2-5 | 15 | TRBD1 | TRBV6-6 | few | CASSGGTGMAETQYF | TGTGCCAGCAGTGGGGGGACAGGGATGGCGGAGACCCAGTACTTC
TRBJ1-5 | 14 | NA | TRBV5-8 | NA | CASGDLGTNQPQHF | TGTGCCAGCGGGGACCTCGGGACCAATCAGCCCCAGCATTTT
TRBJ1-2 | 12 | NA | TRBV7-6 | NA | CASSSGVGGYTF | TGTGCCAGCAGCTCCGGCGTGGGAGGCTACACCTTC
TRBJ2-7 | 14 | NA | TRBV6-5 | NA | CASSYGTVGYEQYF | TGTGCCAGCAGTTACGGGACGGTAGGCTACGAGCAGTACTTC
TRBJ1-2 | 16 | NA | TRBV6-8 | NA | CASSLLGSRKTYGYTF | TGTGCCAGCAGTCTCCTCGGCTCTAGAAAGACCTATGGCTACACCTTC